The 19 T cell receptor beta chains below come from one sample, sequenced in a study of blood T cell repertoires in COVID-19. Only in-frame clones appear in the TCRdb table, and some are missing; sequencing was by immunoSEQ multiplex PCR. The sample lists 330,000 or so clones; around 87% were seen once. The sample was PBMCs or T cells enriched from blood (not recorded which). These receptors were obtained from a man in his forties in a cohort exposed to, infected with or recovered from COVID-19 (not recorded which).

CDR3 sequence: CASSAGRTGTNYEQYF. For the CDR3, the DNA is TGTGCCAGCAGCGCGGGCCGGACAGGTACAAACTACGAGCAGTACTTC. The genes are TRBV9 and TRBJ2-7; 7 bases map to TRBD1. The CDR3 consists of 16 residues. With V trimmed by 3 bases and J by 3 bases, 12 bases remained unmatched. Per the germline V gene, CDR1 is SGDLS and CDR2 is YYNGEE. The full variable domain, rest sourced from reference TRBV9 and TRBJ2-7, is DSGVTQTPKHLITATGQRVTLRCSPRSGDLSVYWYQQSLDQGLQFLIQYYNGEERAKGNILERFSAQQFPDLHSELNLSSLELGDSALYFCASSAGRTGTNYEQYFGPGTRLTVT.

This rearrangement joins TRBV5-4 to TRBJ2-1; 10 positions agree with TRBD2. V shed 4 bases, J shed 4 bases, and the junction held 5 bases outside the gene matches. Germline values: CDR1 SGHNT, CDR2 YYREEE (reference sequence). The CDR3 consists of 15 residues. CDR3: CASSHGLAEYNEQFF. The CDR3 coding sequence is TGTGCCAGCAGCCACGGACTAGCGGAATACAATGAGCAGTTCTTC.

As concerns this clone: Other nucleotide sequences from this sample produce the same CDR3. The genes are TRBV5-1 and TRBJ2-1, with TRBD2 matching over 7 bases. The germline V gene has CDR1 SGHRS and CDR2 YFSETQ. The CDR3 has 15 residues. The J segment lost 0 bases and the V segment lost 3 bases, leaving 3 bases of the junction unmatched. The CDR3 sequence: CASSSGGLSYNEQFF. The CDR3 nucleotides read TGCGCCAGCAGCTCGGGAGGACTCTCCTACAATGAGCAGTTCTTC.

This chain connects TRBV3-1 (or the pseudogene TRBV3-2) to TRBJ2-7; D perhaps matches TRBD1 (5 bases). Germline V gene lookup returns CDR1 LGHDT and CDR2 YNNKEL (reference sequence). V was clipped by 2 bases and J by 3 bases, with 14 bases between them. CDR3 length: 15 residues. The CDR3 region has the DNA TGTGCCAGCAGCCAATATTTAGGGGCGAACTACGAGCAGTACTTC. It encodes CASSQYLGANYEQYF.

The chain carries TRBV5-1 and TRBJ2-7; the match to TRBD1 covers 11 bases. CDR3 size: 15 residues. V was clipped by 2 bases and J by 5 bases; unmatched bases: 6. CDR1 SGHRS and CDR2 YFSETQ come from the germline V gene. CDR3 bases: TGCGCCAGCAGCTTAGCCGGGACAGGGGGTGACGAGCAGTACTTC. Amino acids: CASSLAGTGGDEQYF.

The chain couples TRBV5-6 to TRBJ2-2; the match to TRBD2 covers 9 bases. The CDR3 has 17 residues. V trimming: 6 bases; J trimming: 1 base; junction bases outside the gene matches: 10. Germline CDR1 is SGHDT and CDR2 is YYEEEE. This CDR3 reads CASTLAGKRVNTGELFF. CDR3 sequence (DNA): TGTGCCAGCACCCTAGCGGGAAAGCGGGTGAACACCGGGGAGCTGTTTTTT. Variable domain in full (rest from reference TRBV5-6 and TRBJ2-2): DAGVTQSPTHLIKTRGQQVTLRCSPKSGHDTVSWYQQALGQGPQFIFQYYEEEERQRGNFPDRFSGHQFPNYSSELNVNALLLGDSALYLCASTLAGKRVNTGELFFGEGSRLTVL.

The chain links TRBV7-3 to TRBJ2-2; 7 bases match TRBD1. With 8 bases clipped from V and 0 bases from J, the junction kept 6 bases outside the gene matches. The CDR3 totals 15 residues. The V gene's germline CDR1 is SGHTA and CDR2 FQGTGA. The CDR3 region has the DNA TGTGCCAGCTCCTGGACAGGAACGAACACCGGGGAGCTGTTTTTT. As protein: CASSWTGTNTGELFF.

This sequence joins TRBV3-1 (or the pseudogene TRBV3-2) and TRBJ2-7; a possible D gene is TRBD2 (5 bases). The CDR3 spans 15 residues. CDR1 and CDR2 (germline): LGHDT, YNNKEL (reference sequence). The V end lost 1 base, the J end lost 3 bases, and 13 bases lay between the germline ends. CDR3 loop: CASSQVHSGYYEQYF. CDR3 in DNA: TGTGCCAGCAGCCAAGTTCACTCGGGATACTACGAGCAGTACTTC.

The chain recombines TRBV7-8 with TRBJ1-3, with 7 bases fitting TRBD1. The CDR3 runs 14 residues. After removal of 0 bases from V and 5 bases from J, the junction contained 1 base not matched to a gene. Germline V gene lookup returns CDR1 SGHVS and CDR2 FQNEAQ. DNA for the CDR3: TGTGCCAGCAGCTTAGCAGGGGGCAGAAACACCATATATTTT. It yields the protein CASSLAGGRNTIYF.

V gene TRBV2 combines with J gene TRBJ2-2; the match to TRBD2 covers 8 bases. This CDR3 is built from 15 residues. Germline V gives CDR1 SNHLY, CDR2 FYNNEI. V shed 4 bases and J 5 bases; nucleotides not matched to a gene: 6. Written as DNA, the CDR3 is TGTGCCAGCAGTGCCGGGACTAGTAGTACCGGGGAGCTGTTTTTT. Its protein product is CASSAGTSSTGELFF.

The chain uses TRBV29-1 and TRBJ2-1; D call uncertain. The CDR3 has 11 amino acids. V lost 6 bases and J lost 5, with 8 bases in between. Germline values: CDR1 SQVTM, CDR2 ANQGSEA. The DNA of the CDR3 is TGCAGCGTAACGTACAACAATGAGCAGTTCTTC. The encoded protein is CSVTYNNEQFF.

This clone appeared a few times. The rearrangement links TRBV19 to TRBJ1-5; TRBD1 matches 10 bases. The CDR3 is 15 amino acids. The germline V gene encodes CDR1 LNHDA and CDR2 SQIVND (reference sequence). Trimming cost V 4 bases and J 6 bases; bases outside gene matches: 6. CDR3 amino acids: CASSKGQGIRQPQHF. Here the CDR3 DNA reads TGTGCCAGTAGTAAGGGACAGGGGATTCGTCAGCCCCAGCATTTT.

CDR3 nucleotides: TGTGCCATCAGTGCCCCCCGGGACAGGGGATGCTACACCTTC. Protein product: CAISAPRDRGCYTF. The chain is built from TRBV10-3 and TRBJ1-2, with 10 bases identical to TRBD1. Germline V gives CDR1 ENHRY, CDR2 SYGVKD. V trimming: 4 bases; J trimming: 9 bases; junction bases outside the gene matches: 8. The CDR3 has 14 residues.

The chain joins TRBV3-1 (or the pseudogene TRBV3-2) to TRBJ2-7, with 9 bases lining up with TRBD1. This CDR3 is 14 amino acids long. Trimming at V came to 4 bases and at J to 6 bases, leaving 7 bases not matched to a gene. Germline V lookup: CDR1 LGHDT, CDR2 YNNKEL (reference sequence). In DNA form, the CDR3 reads TGTGCCAGCAGCCGCTCGGGACAGGGCCTCGAGCAGTACTTC. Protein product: CASSRSGQGLEQYF.

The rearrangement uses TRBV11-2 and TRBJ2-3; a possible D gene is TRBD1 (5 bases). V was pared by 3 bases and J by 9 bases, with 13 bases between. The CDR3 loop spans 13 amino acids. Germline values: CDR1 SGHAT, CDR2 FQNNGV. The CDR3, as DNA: TGTGCCAGCAGCTTTGCCAAAGGGGAAACGCAGTATTTT. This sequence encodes CASSFAKGETQYF. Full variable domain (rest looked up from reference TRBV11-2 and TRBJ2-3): EAGVAQSPRYKIIEKRQSVAFWCNPISGHATLYWYQQILGQGPKLLIQFQNNGVVDDSQLPKDRFSAERLKGVDSTLKIQPAKLEDSAVYLCASSFAKGETQYFGPGTRLTVL.

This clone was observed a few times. This chain's CDR3 is CASSANGGTAEQYF. The DNA of the CDR3 is TGTGCCAGCAGCGCCAACGGCGGAACTGCCGAGCAGTACTTC. This chain connects TRBV7-9 to TRBJ2-7; no reliable D call. Germline V gives CDR1 SEHNR, CDR2 FQNEAQ (reference sequence). The V and J ends lost 5 bases and 6 bases respectively, with 17 bases between them. CDR3 length: 14 amino acids.

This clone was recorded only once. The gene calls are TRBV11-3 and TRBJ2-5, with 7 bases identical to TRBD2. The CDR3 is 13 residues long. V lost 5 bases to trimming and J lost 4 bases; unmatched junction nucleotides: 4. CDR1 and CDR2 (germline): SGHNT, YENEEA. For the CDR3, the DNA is TGTGCCAGCAGCATGGGACTACGAGAGACCCAGTACTTC. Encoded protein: CASSMGLRETQYF.

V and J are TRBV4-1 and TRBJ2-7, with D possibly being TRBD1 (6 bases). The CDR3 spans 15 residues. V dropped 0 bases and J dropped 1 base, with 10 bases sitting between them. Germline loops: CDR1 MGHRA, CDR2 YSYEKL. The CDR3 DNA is TGCGCCAGCAGCCAAGAGGAGACAGGTTCCTACGAGCAGTACTTC. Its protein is CASSQEETGSYEQYF.

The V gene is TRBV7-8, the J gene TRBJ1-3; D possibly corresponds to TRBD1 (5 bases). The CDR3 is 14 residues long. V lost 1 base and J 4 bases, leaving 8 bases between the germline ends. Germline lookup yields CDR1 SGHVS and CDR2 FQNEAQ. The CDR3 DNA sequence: TGTGCCAGCAGCTTAGGGGGCGCGGGAAACACCATATATTTT. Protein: CASSLGGAGNTIYF.